This T cell receptor (beta chain) was captured in a study of early T cells in non-severe SARS-CoV-2 infection. Turning to the study itself: From unsorted whole blood, bulk RNA was sequenced, and the chains remained unpaired.

Germline V gene sequence: CDR1 LNHNV, CDR2 YYDKDF (reference sequence). CDR3 length: 13 amino acids. Trimming shortened V by 4 bases and J by 4 bases, and 9 bases separated the two germline ends. This clonotype was observed at least ten times. The TCR library protocol attached unique molecular identifiers to the individual cDNA molecules. TCRdb ran MiXCR on the 5' RACE reads and lists one entry per CDR3 protein. The sample lists more than 45,000 distinct CDR3 sequences, roughly an eighth occurring once. Material for sequencing was whole blood. The gene calls are TRBV15 and TRBJ2-3; D is ambiguous. The TCR comes from an adult who was a healthcare worker with PCR-confirmed SARS-CoV-2 infection or an uninfected control (not recorded which). The CDR3 loop is CATSKPAADTQYF. For the CDR3, the DNA is TGTGCCACCAGCAAGCCGGCAGCAGATACGCAGTATTTT.